Presented here are 24 T cell receptor beta chains from one specimen sequenced in a study of regulatory T cells in long-lasting Graves disease. Arm-PCR of CDR3 regions and iRepertoire HTBI primers were the basis on which TCR beta libraries were built. TCRdb re-analysed the multiplex PCR reads in MiXCR, keeping a single row per CDR3 protein. The table includes around 450,000 distinct CDR3 sequences, approximately 15% detected once. This sample's time point: newly diagnosed GD, antithyroid drugs for less than 3 months. With RNA extracted from PBMCs as input, the TCR library was made. This sample was also put to use in a study of T cells in Graves' hyperthyroidism and ophthalmopathy.

The sequences come from peripheral blood mononuclear cells (PBMCs), collected at new diagnosis, from a patient treated with antithyroid drugs. Receptors originate from a woman in her thirties or forties with Graves disease.

Comments on this clonotype: This sequence may be a read error, since a much larger clone differs from it by one base. V is TRBV10-2 and J is TRBJ2-7; 7 nucleotides line up with TRBD2. Germline CDR1 is WSHSY and CDR2 is SAAADI. The CDR3 is 15 residues long. The CDR3 loop reads CASSDPGDGDYEQCF. As DNA, the CDR3 is TGCGCCAGCAGTGACCCGGGAGACGGGGACTACGAGCAGTGCTTC.

The table lists this clonotype with many counts. V and J are TRBV11-3 and TRBJ2-4; D tentatively reads TRBD1 or TRBD2 (5 bases each). There are 16 residues in the CDR3. Per germline, CDR1 SGHNT and CDR2 YENEEA. V gave up 5 bases and J gave up 0 bases, with 14 bases separating them. CDR3 bases: TGTGCCAGCAGCACTAGGGACGGAGTAGCCAAAAACATTCAGTACTTC. Residues: CASSTRDGVAKNIQYF.

This clonotype has more than one count but fewer than ten. The chain joins TRBV29-1 to TRBJ2-7, with 11 nucleotides matching TRBD2. The CDR3 extends over 14 amino acids. Germline-derived CDR1 and CDR2 are SQVTM and ANQGSEA. After removal of 6 bases from V and 3 bases from J, the junction contained 7 bases not matched to a gene. Here the CDR3 reads CSVGTSGTFYEQYF. The CDR3 bases are TGCAGCGTAGGGACTAGCGGAACATTCTACGAGCAGTACTTC.

There are many counts of this clonotype. The chain carries TRBV19 and TRBJ2-1, with 12 bases lining up with TRBD2. Trimming took 6 bases from V and 3 from J; bases not matched to a gene: 12. The CDR3 runs to 18 residues. CDR1 and CDR2 (germline): LNHDA, SQIVND (reference sequence). The CDR3 loop reads CASSWTGRGLAGYNEQFF. The CDR3 DNA reads as TGTGCCAGTAGCTGGACAGGACGGGGACTAGCGGGCTACAATGAGCAGTTCTTC.

This clonotype appeared a few times. The rearrangement links TRBV4-1 to TRBJ2-5; 8 bases match TRBD2. The CDR3 covers 17 residues. CDR1 and CDR2 from the germline V gene are MGHRA and YSYEKL. The V gene end was trimmed by 0 bases and the J gene end by 4 bases; junction bases not matched to a gene: 10. CDR3 sequence (DNA): TGCGCCAGCAGCCAAGATTTCGAGCGGGAGTTTCCAGAGACCCAGTACTTC. It yields the protein CASSQDFEREFPETQYF.

This clonotype has more than one count but fewer than ten. This chain uses TRBV4-1 with TRBJ1-5; the match to TRBD1 covers 12 bases. The CDR3 runs 21 residues. Germline CDR1 is MGHRA and CDR2 is YSYEKL. J was trimmed by 0 bases and V by 0 bases; bases with no gene match: 12. CDR3 loop: CASSQDWLGQGAIYSNQPQHF. CDR3 DNA sequence: TGCGCCAGCAGCCAAGACTGGTTGGGACAGGGGGCCATTTATAGCAATCAGCCCCAGCATTTT.

This clonotype has a count of ten or more. The J gene is TRBJ2-5, the V gene TRBV7-9, with D perhaps matching TRBD2 (6 bases). Trimming removed 1 base from V and 4 bases from J, with 16 bases in between. The germline V gene has CDR1 SEHNR and CDR2 FQNEAQ (reference sequence). The CDR3 length is 16 residues. The CDR3 is CASSLGGLATPETQYF. As DNA, the CDR3 is TGTGCCAGCAGCTTAGGAGGGCTAGCGACCCCAGAGACCCAGTACTTC.

Comment on this clonotype: Just one base apart from a much larger clone, this may be a read error. The chain links TRBV30 to TRBJ2-7, with 13 nucleotides matching TRBD2. J gave up 12 bases and V 4 bases, and 12 bases lay outside the gene matches. CDR1 and CDR2 (germline): GTSNPN, SVGIG (reference sequence). This CDR3 is 14 amino acids long. Here the CDR3 reads CAWNEGLAGTLRYF. In nucleotides, the CDR3 is TGTGCCTGGAATGAGGGACTAGCGGGAACCTTGCGGTACTTC.

This clonotype was detected only a few times. The chain is built from TRBV13 and TRBJ1-2, with D possibly being TRBD1 (6 bases). Deletions cut 4 bases from V and 3 bases from J, with 24 bases between. CDR3 length: 18 amino acids. Germline V lookup: CDR1 PRHDT, CDR2 FYEKMQ (reference sequence). The CDR3 protein is CASSSRGRGLESYYGYTF. The CDR3 DNA follows: TGTGCCAGCAGCTCCCGGGGGCGCGGCTTGGAGTCCTACTATGGCTACACCTTC.

The chain has TRBV7-9 and TRBJ1-4, with D unresolved. The CDR3 totals 15 residues. Germline CDR1 reads SEHNR; CDR2 reads FQNEAQ (reference sequence). V was clipped by 7 bases and J by 3 bases, with 15 bases between them. The CDR3 loop reads CASTTRKAANEKLFF. In DNA, the CDR3 is TGTGCCAGCACCACCAGGAAGGCGGCTAATGAAAAACTGTTTTTT.

V usage is TRBV4-1 and J usage is TRBJ2-5; D uncertain. Trimming pared 1 base from V and 1 base from J, leaving 10 bases between. CDR1 is MGHRA and CDR2 is YSYEKL in the germline V gene. The CDR3 is 15 residues long. CDR3 sequence (DNA): TGCGCCAGCAGCCAAGGGGATTGGACCCAAGAGACCCAGTACTTC. It translates to CASSQGDWTQETQYF.

This clonotype has a count of ten or more. CDR3 residues: CASSAGNRGNSPLHF. The CDR3 region has the DNA TGTGCCAGCAGCGCGGGGAATCGGGGTAATTCACCCCTCCACTTT. This sequence joins TRBV7-9 and TRBJ1-6; the D is unclear. The V and J ends lost 5 bases and 6 bases respectively, with 14 bases between them. This CDR3 comprises 15 residues. Germline assignment: CDR1 SEHNR and CDR2 FQNEAQ (reference sequence).

With regard to this clonotype: One end of the junction fails to match germline, which may point to a read error. The chain links TRBV4-2 to TRBJ2-3, with TRBD2 identical over 9 bases. The CDR3 loop spans 17 amino acids. CDR1 and CDR2 from the germline V gene are LGHNA and YNFKEQ. CDR3 sequence (DNA): TGTGCCAACAGCCAAGGTTCACTAGCGGGCGGGGGGGATACGCAGTATTTT. Encoded protein: CANSQGSLAGGGDTQYF.

This clonotype has ten or more counts. The rearrangement uses TRBV11-2 and TRBJ1-2; unclear D gene. Germline CDR1 SGHAT, CDR2 FQNNGV. This CDR3 comprises 13 residues. Trimming stripped 2 bases from V and 7 bases from J, with 11 bases between. The DNA of the CDR3 is TGTGCCAGCAGCTTAAGGGCCGAGTTTGGCTACACCTTC. This encodes CASSLRAEFGYTF.

This clonotype showed up just a few times. V gene TRBV27 combines with J gene TRBJ2-1, with 7 bases lining up with TRBD2. Germline V gives CDR1 MNHEY, CDR2 SMNVEV (reference sequence). CDR3 length: 16 residues. With 2 bases clipped from V and 6 bases from J, the junction kept 10 bases outside the gene matches. CDR3 protein: CASSLLGEGLGNEQFF. The CDR3 DNA reads as TGTGCCAGCAGTTTACTTGGGGAGGGGTTGGGCAATGAGCAGTTCTTC.

This clonotype was detected ten times or more. The chain employs TRBV6-5 and TRBJ2-2, with 8 positions matching TRBD1. The V segment lost 2 bases and the J segment 3 bases; nucleotides outside the gene matches: 11. There are 18 residues in the CDR3. Germline CDR1 and CDR2: MNHEY and SVGAGI. The CDR3 nucleotides are TGTGCCAGCAGTTACGCCGACAGGGGTTTTTGGGACACCGGGGAGCTGTTTTTT. This encodes CASSYADRGFWDTGELFF.

This clonotype was observed at least ten times. The chain recombines TRBV6-9 with TRBJ2-5; TRBD1 agrees at 10 bases. CDR1 is MNHGY, CDR2 SVAAGI, per germline. The V segment lost 3 bases and the J segment 4 bases; nucleotides outside the gene matches: 5. The CDR3 runs to 15 residues. The CDR3 loop is CASSYPRDRGETQYF. The CDR3 DNA is TGTGCCAGCAGTTACCCCCGGGACAGGGGAGAGACCCAGTACTTC.

This clonotype was observed a handful of times. V usage is TRBV6-2 or TRBV6-3 and J usage is TRBJ2-2, with D maybe TRBD2 (5 bases). Trimming removed 0 bases at V and 1 base at J, with 18 bases between. The CDR3 extends over 19 amino acids. CDR1 is MNHEY and CDR2 is SVGEGT in the germline V gene. CDR3 nucleotide sequence: TGTGCCAGCAGTTACTCGAAAATAACCCCGAGCGGGAACACCGGGGAGCTGTTTTTT. Protein sequence: CASSYSKITPSGNTGELFF.

In DNA form, the CDR3 reads TGTGCCAGCAGTTACTCGTTTTCAGAGGGCGCCTCCTACGAGCAGTACTTC. Protein sequence: CASSYSFSEGASYEQYF. This chain joins TRBV6-2 or TRBV6-3 and TRBJ2-7; tentative D call: TRBD2 (5 bases). The CDR3 has 17 residues. Germline V CDR1 and CDR2: MNHEY, SVGEGT. V gave up 0 bases and J gave up 0 bases, with 15 bases separating them.

The chain has TRBV9 and TRBJ2-1; D is tentatively TRBD1 or TRBD2 (6 bases each). This CDR3 comprises 16 residues. Germline V gene data show CDR1 as SGDLS and CDR2 as YYNGEE. The ends were cut back, 3 bases at V and 2 bases at J, with 15 bases in the middle. CDR3 coding DNA: TGTGCCAGCAGCGACAAATCCGGGGGCCCCTACAATGAGCAGTTCTTC. It translates to CASSDKSGGPYNEQFF.

About this clonotype: A read error likely explains this, since a far larger clone differs by one base. This chain uses TRBV11-3 with TRBJ1-6; TRBD1 might be the D (6 bases). CDR1 is SGHNT and CDR2 is YENEEA in the germline V gene. Trimming removed 8 bases at V and 3 bases at J, with 23 bases between. The length of the CDR3 is 18 residues. CDR3 nucleotide sequence: TGTGCCAGCGGTACCCTCAGGACAGCAACCTACTATAATTCACCCCTCCACTTT. Translated, it gives CASGTLRTATYYNSPLHF.

Note on this clonotype: A much larger clone lies one base from this, so it may be a read error. The V call is TRBV20-1, the J call TRBJ2-5, with D maybe TRBD2 (5 bases). This CDR3 has 17 amino acids. The germline V gene encodes CDR1 DFQATT and CDR2 SNEGSKA (reference sequence). CDR3 amino acids: CNPRVRDRPEYQETQYF. The CDR3 nucleotides read TGCAACCCCCGCGTGAGGGATCGACCAGAGTACCAAGAGACCCAGTACTTC.

This clonotype was counted ten times or more. The chain is built from TRBV28 and TRBJ2-3; D remains ambiguous. The length of the CDR3 is 15 residues. V was trimmed by 0 bases and J by 2 bases, leaving 9 bases between them. The V gene's germline CDR1 is MDHEN and CDR2 SYDVKM. The CDR3 sequence is CASSLWSIPTDTQYF. The CDR3 region has the DNA TGTGCCAGCAGTTTATGGTCCATACCCACAGATACGCAGTATTTT.

In its sample, this clonotype was seen many times. The gene calls are TRBV27 and TRBJ1-1; D possibly corresponds to TRBD1 (5 bases). This CDR3 has 13 residues. Germline lookup yields CDR1 MNHEY and CDR2 SMNVEV (reference sequence). The V and J ends lost 0 bases and 7 bases respectively, with 9 bases between them. The chain's CDR3 is CASSLSATDEAFF. DNA for the CDR3: TGTGCCAGCAGTTTATCAGCGACAGATGAAGCTTTCTTT.